The source of this T cell receptor beta chain is a study of T-cell reconstitution after alpha-beta-depleted transplantation in children. Study-level findings and limits: It was surviving recipient T cells and thymic progenitors that gave some patients high TCRbeta diversity at day 60. At one year after transplant, newly produced T cells mostly accounted for T-cell counts and diversity. Alpha-beta T cells about two months after transplant reportedly derived from several hundred expanded graft clones.

The table lists this clonotype with many counts. Its antigen is still unknown. Germline V lookup: CDR1 SGHTA, CDR2 FQGNSA. The ends were cut back, 5 bases at V and 7 bases at J, with 14 bases in the middle. This CDR3 is 14 amino acids long. During its preparation, the TCRbeta library received unique molecular identifiers. TCRdb ran MiXCR on the PCR reads and lists one entry per CDR3 protein. The profile shows some 120,000 distinct CDR3 sequences, roughly 10% of them singletons. The V call is TRBV7-2, the J call TRBJ2-2, with TRBD1 as a possible D gene (6 bases). The receptor was derived from a girl in the first two years of life who had a stem cell transplant for combined immunodeficiency, so the T cells may come from the graft donor. Sequencing was performed on PBMCs, mostly from graft donor cells, taken 180 days after TCRalphabeta/CD19-depleted stem cell transplant. This CDR3 reads CASSLGQLGGELFF. CDR3 DNA: TGTGCCAGCAGCCTTGGACAGTTAGGCGGGGAGCTGTTTTTT.